One TCR beta chain is described in this entry. The antigen is undetermined. The time point: pre-sensitization, week 0. The treatment was: therapeutic diphenylcyclopropenone sensitization with weekly scalp DPC. The data belong to a study of human T cells and chemical hapten exposure. Study observations and caveats: Counts of expanded TCRs at PT1 were positively correlated with patch test score.

Library construction involved attaching unique molecular identifiers to individual cDNA molecules, which allowed quantitative, reproducible TCR counting. Original handling: Sample TCR totals centred on a median of around 100,000, ranging about 20,000 to 690,600. One entry per CDR3 protein, called by TCRdb with MiXCR from the RACE reads. V and J calls and clone size were set by TCRdb, not the authors. The sample contains under 200,000 distinct CDR3 sequences, roughly 30% of which appear only once. The germline CDR1 and CDR2 sequences are ENHRY and SYGVKD. Trimming shortened V by 3 bases and J by 7 bases, and 13 bases separated the two germline ends. The CDR3 consists of 15 residues.

This sequence originates from a woman aged 25-40 years with alopecia areata. Some clones in this sample may be carry-over from other donors' samples. This sample comprised whole blood, obtained in connection with sensitization to the hapten diphenylcyclopropenone (DPC). The chain is built from TRBV10-3 and TRBJ1-6; TRBD1 might be the D (6 bases). In DNA form, the CDR3 reads TGTGCCATCAGTGACCCGGACAGCAACAATTCACCCCTCCACTTT. This gives the protein CAISDPDSNNSPLHF.